This T cell receptor (beta chain) was observed in a study of blood T cell repertoires in COVID-19. Looking at the study overall: Samples representing acute and convalescent COVID-19 were sourced from the United States, Italy and Spain.

The V end was cut by 3 bases, the J end by 5 bases, with 11 bases between. The CDR3 is made up of 14 amino acids. Germline-derived CDR1 and CDR2 are SEHNR and FQNEAQ (reference sequence). Each participant's cohort was designated according to participant-reported clinical history. Using immunoSEQ multiplex PCR, the repertoire was profiled, and TCRdb retains in-frame clones only, with some absent. Of 130,000 to 150,000 clones in the sample, roughly 90% are singletons; the top ten hold 4%. The J gene is TRBJ1-5, the V gene TRBV7-9; TRBD1 might be the D (6 bases). The TCR originated in a woman in her forties who had been exposed to COVID-19. The sample consisted of PBMCs or T cells enriched from blood (not recorded which). The CDR3 spells CASSLGRGHQPQHF. The CDR3 DNA is TGTGCCAGCAGCTTGGGCAGGGGACATCAGCCCCAGCATTTT.